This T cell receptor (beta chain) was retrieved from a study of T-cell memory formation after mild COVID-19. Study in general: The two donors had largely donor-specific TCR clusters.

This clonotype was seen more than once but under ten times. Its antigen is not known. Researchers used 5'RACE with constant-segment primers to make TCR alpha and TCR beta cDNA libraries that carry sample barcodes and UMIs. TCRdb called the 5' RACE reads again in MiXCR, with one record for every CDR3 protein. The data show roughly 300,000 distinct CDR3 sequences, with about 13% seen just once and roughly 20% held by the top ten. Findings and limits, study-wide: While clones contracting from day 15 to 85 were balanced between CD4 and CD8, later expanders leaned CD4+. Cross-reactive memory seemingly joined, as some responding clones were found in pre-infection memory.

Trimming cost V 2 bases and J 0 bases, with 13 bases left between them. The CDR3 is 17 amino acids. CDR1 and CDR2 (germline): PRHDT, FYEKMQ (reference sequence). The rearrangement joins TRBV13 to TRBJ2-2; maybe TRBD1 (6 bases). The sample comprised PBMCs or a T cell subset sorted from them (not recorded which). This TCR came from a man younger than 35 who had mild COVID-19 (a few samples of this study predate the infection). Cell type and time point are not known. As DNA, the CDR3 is TGTGCCAGCAGCTTAACCAGGGGCGATCCGAACACCGGGGAGCTGTTTTTT. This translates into CASSLTRGDPNTGELFF.